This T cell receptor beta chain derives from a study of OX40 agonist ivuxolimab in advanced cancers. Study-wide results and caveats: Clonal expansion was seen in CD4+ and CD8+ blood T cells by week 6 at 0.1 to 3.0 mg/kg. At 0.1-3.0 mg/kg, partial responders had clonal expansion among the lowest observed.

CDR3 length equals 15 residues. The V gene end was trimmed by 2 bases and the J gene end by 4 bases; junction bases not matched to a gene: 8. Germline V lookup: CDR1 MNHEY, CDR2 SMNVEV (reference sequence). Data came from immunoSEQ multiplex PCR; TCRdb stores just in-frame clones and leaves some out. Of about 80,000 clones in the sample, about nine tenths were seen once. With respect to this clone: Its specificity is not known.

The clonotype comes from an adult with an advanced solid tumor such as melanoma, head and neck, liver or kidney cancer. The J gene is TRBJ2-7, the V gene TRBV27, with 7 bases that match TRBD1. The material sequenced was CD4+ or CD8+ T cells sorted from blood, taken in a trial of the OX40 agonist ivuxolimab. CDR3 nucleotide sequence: TGTGCCAGCAGTTTAGTGCCGGGACAGAGGTACGAGCAGTACTTC. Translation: CASSLVPGQRYEQYF.